These 18 T cell receptor beta chains were sequenced from one sample in a study of neoadjuvant anti-PD-1 for oral cavity cancer. Time point defined: after neoadjuvant nivolumab, at surgical resection. Some clones are missing from TCRdb's copy, which holds only in-frame ones; the method was immunoSEQ multiplex PCR. The data contain approximately 12,000 clones, 70% to 75% of them seen just once; the ten biggest clones take up around 2.3%. The sample in question was PBMCs, obtained after nivolumab (anti-PD-1) treatment. These receptors all stem from a person aged 35-79 years with oral cavity squamous cell carcinoma.

The rearrangement uses TRBV2 and TRBJ2-3, with 9 bases lining up with TRBD1. The CDR3 runs to 19 residues. V was pared by 8 bases and J by 7 bases, with 25 bases of the junction left unmatched. Germline lookup yields CDR1 SNHLY and CDR2 FYNNEI. This CDR3 reads CASFTRGQGWSATYHTQYF. CDR3 DNA: TGTGCCAGCTTCACAAGGGGACAGGGATGGTCTGCGACCTATCATACGCAGTATTTT.

In its sample, this clone was seen once. The V gene is TRBV25-1, the J gene TRBJ1-2, with D possibly TRBD1 on 5 matching bases. Trimming shortened V by 4 bases and J by 9 bases, and 15 bases separated the two germline ends. The CDR3 is made up of 13 amino acids. Germline V gene lookup returns CDR1 MGHDK and CDR2 SYGVNS. As DNA, the CDR3 is TGTGCCAGCAGTGGCCCCCGGACATGGAGCTACACCTTC. It encodes CASSGPRTWSYTF.

The CDR3 sequence: CASSLVHRNTEAFF. CDR3 coding DNA: TGTGCCAGCAGCTTAGTTCACAGGAACACTGAAGCTTTCTTT. V is TRBV7-8 and J is TRBJ1-1, with unresolved D. CDR3 length: 14 residues. Germline V lookup: CDR1 SGHVS, CDR2 FQNEAQ. The germline V and J ends were trimmed by 1 base and 1 base, with 7 bases remaining between them.

V and J are TRBV27 and TRBJ2-1, with 7 bases aligning to TRBD2. CDR3 length: 15 residues. The ends lost 6 bases at V and 7 bases at J; junction bases unmatched: 12. Germline CDR1 MNHEY, CDR2 SMNVEV (reference sequence). The CDR3, as DNA: TGTGCCAGCAGCTCTAGCGGAGTGGGAACTAATGAGCAGTTCTTC. Amino acids: CASSSSGVGTNEQFF.

The rearrangement uses TRBV27 and TRBJ1-2; D is perhaps TRBD1 (6 bases). Between the trimmed V and J ends, which lost 7 bases and 4 bases, there was a span of 13 bases. The CDR3 spans 13 residues. Germline lookup yields CDR1 MNHEY and CDR2 SMNVEV (reference sequence). CDR3 in amino acids: CASTLRGAYGYTF. CDR3 nucleotide sequence: TGTGCCAGCACCCTTCGGGGGGCCTATGGCTACACCTTC.

The rearrangement joins TRBV6-6 to TRBJ1-1; 9 bases fit TRBD1. The V segment lost 4 bases and the J segment 4 bases; nucleotides outside the gene matches: 4. Germline CDR1 MNHNY, CDR2 SVGAGI (reference sequence). The CDR3 spans 14 residues. The chain's CDR3 is CASSSKTGGTEAFF. The CDR3, as DNA: TGTGCCAGCAGTTCGAAGACAGGGGGCACTGAAGCTTTCTTT.

This clone was seen more than once but under ten times. The chain joins TRBV4-1 to TRBJ2-3; D gene uncertain. Germline V lookup: CDR1 MGHRA, CDR2 YSYEKL. V was shortened by 4 bases and J by 0 bases, with 14 bases between the two germline ends. The CDR3 consists of 16 residues. The CDR3 loop is CASSPRRISSTDTQYF. The CDR3 nucleotides are TGCGCCAGCAGCCCCAGACGGATATCCAGCACAGATACGCAGTATTTT.

The chain carries TRBV5-4 and TRBJ2-1; D might be TRBD2 (6 bases). The CDR3 extends over 16 amino acids. Germline V CDR1 and CDR2: SGHNT, YYREEE (reference sequence). The V gene lost 4 bases and the J gene lost 5 bases, with 19 bases spanning the gap. This CDR3 is CASSGGGAGKHNEQFF. CDR3 sequence (DNA): TGTGCCAGCAGCGGCGGTGGAGCGGGTAAGCACAATGAGCAGTTCTTC.

On this clone: Other nucleotide sequences from this sample produce the same CDR3. The chain is built from TRBV30 and TRBJ1-3; TRBD1 is a possible D gene (6 bases). V was pared by 4 bases and J by 7 bases, with 11 bases between. In germline, CDR1 is GTSNPN, CDR2 SVGIG (reference sequence). The CDR3 spans 12 residues. The CDR3 coding sequence is TGTGCCTGGAATGGGGGCGCGAACACCATATATTTT. It specifies CAWNGGANTIYF.

In this sample, this clone turned up a few times. CDR3: CATSRRGQGALGYTF. CDR3 bases: TGTGCCACCAGCAGAAGGGGACAGGGGGCGCTGGGCTACACCTTC. The chain couples TRBV15 to TRBJ1-2; 12 nucleotides match TRBD1. Germline V gene lookup returns CDR1 LNHNV and CDR2 YYDKDF (reference sequence). V was clipped by 2 bases and J by 8 bases; unmatched bases: 6. CDR3 length: 15 residues.

This chain connects TRBV2 to TRBJ2-1; 11 bases are a match to TRBD2. The V segment lost 6 bases and the J segment 6 bases; nucleotides outside the gene matches: 13. The CDR3 spans 17 residues. Germline V gene lookup returns CDR1 SNHLY and CDR2 FYNNEI. The CDR3 is CASRVFSGRAGSNEQFF. CDR3 coding DNA: TGTGCCAGCAGGGTGTTTAGCGGGAGGGCCGGGTCCAATGAGCAGTTCTTC.

The chain couples TRBV9 to TRBJ1-6; maybe TRBD1 (5 bases). From germline, CDR1 is SGDLS and CDR2 YYNGEE. The germline V and J ends were trimmed by 3 bases and 7 bases, with 17 bases remaining between them. The CDR3 loop spans 16 amino acids. CDR3 nucleotide sequence: TGTGCCAGCAGCGCCCGCCGAGCGGGGGGGAATTCACCCCTCCACTTT. Its translation is CASSARRAGGNSPLHF.

The gene calls are TRBV11-3 and TRBJ2-7; 7 positions match TRBD1. CDR1 and CDR2 (germline): SGHNT, YENEEA. V lost 1 base to trimming and J lost 5 bases; unmatched junction nucleotides: 5. This CDR3 spans 14 amino acids. CDR3 in DNA: TGTGCCAGCAGCTTAGGACAGGGTAACAACGAGCAGTACTTC. Its translation: CASSLGQGNNEQYF.

The CDR3 DNA sequence: TGTGCCAGCAGCGTAGCTGGGACTAGCGGGAGTTTGGATACGCAGTATTTT. Protein: CASSVAGTSGSLDTQYF. This sequence joins TRBV9 and TRBJ2-3, with 14 nucleotides matching TRBD2. CDR1 and CDR2 from the germline V gene are SGDLS and YYNGEE. The CDR3 runs 17 residues. Trimming at V came to 0 bases and at J to 6 bases, leaving 6 bases not matched to a gene.

The chain uses TRBV19 and TRBJ2-7, with 10 bases identical to TRBD1. This CDR3 is built from 15 residues. CDR1 LNHDA and CDR2 SQIVND come from the germline V gene (reference sequence). Trimming took 3 bases from V and 3 from J; bases not matched to a gene: 5. The CDR3 sequence: CASSMSGQGNYEQYF. CDR3 nucleotide sequence: TGTGCCAGTAGTATGTCGGGACAGGGGAACTACGAGCAGTACTTC.

This chain connects TRBV10-2 to TRBJ2-7; D remains unclear. Germline CDR1 and CDR2: WSHSY and SAAADI. Trimming stripped 10 bases from V and 5 bases from J, with 15 bases between. The CDR3 covers 12 residues. The CDR3 DNA is TGCGCCACCTTAAGGGTTCAGGACGAGCAGTACTTC. This sequence encodes CATLRVQDEQYF.

This chain connects TRBV29-1 to TRBJ2-3; the match to TRBD2 covers 7 bases. V shed 6 bases, J shed 2 bases, and the junction held 11 bases outside the gene matches. CDR3 length: 15 residues. Germline V lookup: CDR1 SQVTM, CDR2 ANQGSEA. CDR3 DNA: TGCAGCGTCAAACCCGGGACTACCAACACAGATACGCAGTATTTT. Translating it yields CSVKPGTTNTDTQYF.

The V and J genes are TRBV4-1 and TRBJ1-5; D is uncertain. The CDR3 consists of 13 residues. Per germline, CDR1 MGHRA and CDR2 YSYEKL. V lost 1 base and J lost 7, with 8 bases in between. CDR3 DNA sequence: TGCGCCAGCAGCCAAGCAGGCTGGCAGCCCCAGCATTTT. Protein: CASSQAGWQPQHF.